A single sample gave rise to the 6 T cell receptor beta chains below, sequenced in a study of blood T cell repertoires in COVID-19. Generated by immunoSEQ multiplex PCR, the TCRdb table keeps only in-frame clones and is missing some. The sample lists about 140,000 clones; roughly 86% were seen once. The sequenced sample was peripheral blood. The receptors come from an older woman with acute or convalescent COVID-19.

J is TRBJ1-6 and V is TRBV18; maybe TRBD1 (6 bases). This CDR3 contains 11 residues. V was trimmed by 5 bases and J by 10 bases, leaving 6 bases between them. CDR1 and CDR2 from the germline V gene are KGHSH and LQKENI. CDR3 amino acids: CASSRGSPLHF. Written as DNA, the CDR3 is TGTGCCAGCTCAAGGGGGTCACCCCTCCACTTT.

CDR3 nucleotide sequence: TGTGCCAGCTCAGGAAATCGGGGACAGGGGAATCAGCCCCAGCATTTT. It yields the protein CASSGNRGQGNQPQHF. The chain joins TRBV18 to TRBJ1-5, with TRBD1 matching over 10 bases. Germline-derived CDR1 and CDR2 are KGHSH and LQKENI. V lost 5 bases, J lost 4 bases, and 8 bases stayed unmatched. The CDR3 runs to 16 residues.

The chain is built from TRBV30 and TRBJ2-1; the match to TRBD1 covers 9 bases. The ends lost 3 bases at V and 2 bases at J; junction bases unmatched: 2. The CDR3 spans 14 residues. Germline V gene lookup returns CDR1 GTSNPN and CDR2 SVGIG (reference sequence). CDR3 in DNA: TGTGCCTGGAGGGACAGGGGACCCTACAATGAGCAGTTCTTC. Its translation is CAWRDRGPYNEQFF.

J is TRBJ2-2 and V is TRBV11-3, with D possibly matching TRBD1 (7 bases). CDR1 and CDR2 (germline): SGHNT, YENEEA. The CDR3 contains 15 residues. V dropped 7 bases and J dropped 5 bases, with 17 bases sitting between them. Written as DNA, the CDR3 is TGTGCCAGCAACGAGGGCCAGGGGGGAACCGGGGAGCTGTTTTTT. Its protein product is CASNEGQGGTGELFF.

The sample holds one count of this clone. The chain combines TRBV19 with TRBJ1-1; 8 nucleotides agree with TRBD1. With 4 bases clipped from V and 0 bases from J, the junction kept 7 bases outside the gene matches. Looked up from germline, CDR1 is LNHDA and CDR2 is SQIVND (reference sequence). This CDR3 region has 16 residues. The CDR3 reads CASSKHRGDMNTEAFF. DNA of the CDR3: TGTGCCAGTAGTAAACACAGGGGGGACATGAACACTGAAGCTTTCTTT.

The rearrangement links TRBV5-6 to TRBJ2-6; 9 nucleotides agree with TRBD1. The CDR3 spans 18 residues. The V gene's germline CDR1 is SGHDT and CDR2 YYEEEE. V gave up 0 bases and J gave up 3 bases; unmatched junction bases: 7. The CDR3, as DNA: TGTGCCAGCAGCTTGGGGACAGGGGTGTTCTTTGGGGCCAACGTCCTGACTTTC. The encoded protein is CASSLGTGVFFGANVLTF. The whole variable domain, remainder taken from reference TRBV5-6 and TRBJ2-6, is DAGVTQSPTHLIKTRGQQVTLRCSPKSGHDTVSWYQQALGQGPQFIFQYYEEEERQRGNFPDRFSGHQFPNYSSELNVNALLLGDSALYLCASSLGTGVFFGANVLTFGAGSRLTVL.